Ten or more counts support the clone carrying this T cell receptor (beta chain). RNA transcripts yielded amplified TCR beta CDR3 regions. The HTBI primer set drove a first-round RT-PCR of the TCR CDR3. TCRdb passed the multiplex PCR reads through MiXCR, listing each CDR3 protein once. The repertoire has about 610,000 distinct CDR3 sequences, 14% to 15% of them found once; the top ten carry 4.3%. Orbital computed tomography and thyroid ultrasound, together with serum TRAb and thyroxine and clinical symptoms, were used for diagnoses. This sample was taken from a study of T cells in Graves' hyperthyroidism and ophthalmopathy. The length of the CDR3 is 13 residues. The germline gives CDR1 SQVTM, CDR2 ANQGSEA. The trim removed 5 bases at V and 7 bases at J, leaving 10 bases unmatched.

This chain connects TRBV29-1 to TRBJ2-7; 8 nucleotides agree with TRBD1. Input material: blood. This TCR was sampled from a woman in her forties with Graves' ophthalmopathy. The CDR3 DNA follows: TGCAGCGTTTCCGGGACAGGAGAAAAGGAGCAGTACTTC. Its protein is CSVSGTGEKEQYF.